The entry below gives a single T cell receptor (beta chain) sequence along with its context. What it binds is unknown. This sample stems from a study of cytotoxic CD8 clonotypes in ibrutinib-treated CLL. The overall study: Patient counts were ten to eleven relapsed/refractory, about 14 treatment-naive and some 17 IGHV unmutated.

The germline CDR1 and CDR2 sequences are MNHEY and SMNVEV (reference sequence). Trimming took off 2 bases at V and 1 base at J, with 6 bases between the two ends. The CDR3 runs to 13 residues. Some clones are missing from TCRdb's copy, which holds only in-frame ones; the method was immunoSEQ multiplex PCR. The data show about 160,000 clones, with 70% to 85% seen just once and approximately 2% held by the top ten. Broader study findings: Clonality went up at the time of ibrutinib response, stayed stable in sustained remission, and later dropped back toward its baseline level at progression. Sustained-remission patients were sampled at different times than progressing patients were. Public clonotypes were rare and shrank or held steady on treatment.

The V call is TRBV27, the J call TRBJ2-7; no definite D call. This clonotype originated in a human donor with chronic lymphocytic leukemia. This material consisted of PBMCs, taken after 12 months of ibrutinib treatment. The CDR3 bases are TGTGCCAGCAGTTTAGGGGATTCCTACGAGCAGTACTTC. Protein product: CASSLGDSYEQYF.